These 12 T cell receptor beta chains came from one sample sequenced in a study of T-cell reconstitution after alpha-beta-depleted transplantation in children (dated by TCRdb to about 2016). The sample's treatment or condition label is to be understood as: allogeneic hematopoietic cell transplantation with graft depleted of TCRalphabeta T cells and CD19 B cells. Library method: PCR. Sequencing took place on an Illumina HiSeq 2500. Molecular barcoding was employed in the preparation of TCR libraries, with unique molecular identifiers being used to normalize TCRbeta repertoire quantification. Using fastp trimming at Q25 and MiXCR clonotype assembly, TCRdb reanalyzed the public sequencing data and kept in-frame beta chains. CDR3 protein sequences are deduplicated, and each keeps its most common genes and DNA. The sample table shows about 300,000 distinct CDR3 sequences, and around a tenth are seen once. 7.5% of the sample rests with the top ten.

The input for sequencing was PBMCs, taken before TCRalphabeta/CD19-depleted stem cell transplant. The receptor set was obtained from a boy under two years old with acute myeloid leukemia, due to receive a stem cell transplant.

Worth noting for this clonotype: This may be a read error: a much more frequent sequence differs by one nucleotide. The CDR3 DNA reads as TGTGCCAGCAGCCGCGGGGCTACTCAAGAGACCCAGTACTTC. Its translation: CASSRGATQETQYF. V and J are TRBV7-8 and TRBJ2-5; D is perhaps TRBD2 (6 bases). Germline CDR1 is SGHVS and CDR2 is FQNEAQ. The CDR3 covers 14 residues. V lost 5 bases, J lost 2 bases, and 12 bases lay in between.

This clonotype was picked up many times. The chain is built from TRBV28 and TRBJ2-7; D is unresolved. The CDR3 length is 10 residues. Trimming shortened V by 4 bases and J by 7 bases, and 5 bases separated the two germline ends. CDR1 is MDHEN, CDR2 SYDVKM, per germline. CDR3 nucleotides: TGTGCCAGCAGTTACGGGGAGCAGTACTTC. The encoded protein is CASSYGEQYF.

The table lists this clonotype with a few counts. V gene TRBV5-6 combines with J gene TRBJ2-7, with D possibly TRBD2 on 7 matching bases. This CDR3 contains 19 residues. Germline V lookup: CDR1 SGHDT, CDR2 YYEEEE. Trimming left V 2 bases short and J 4 bases short, with 28 bases between. The CDR3: CASSFTWGGRANSLYEQYF. In nucleotides, the CDR3 is TGTGCCAGCAGCTTCACGTGGGGGGGGCGGGCGAATTCTCTTTACGAGCAGTACTTC.

This clonotype was counted many times. The chain is built from TRBV7-6 and TRBJ2-7, with 15 bases that match TRBD2. The CDR3 length is 19 residues. V lost 5 bases to trimming and J lost 2 bases; unmatched junction nucleotides: 13. Germline V gene lookup returns CDR1 SGHVS and CDR2 FNYEAQ. The CDR3 DNA reads as TGTGCCAGCAGCCTGCCATCCGGGACTAGCGGGAGGCGGGCCTACGAGCAGTACTTC. Its protein is CASSLPSGTSGRRAYEQYF.

This rearrangement joins TRBV20-1 to TRBJ2-2; 10 bases are a match to TRBD1. Germline CDR1 and CDR2: DFQATT and SNEGSKA (reference sequence). V was pared by 6 bases and J by 7 bases, with 5 bases of the junction left unmatched. This CDR3 is built from 13 residues. CDR3 sequence reads: CSARTGGNGELFF. CDR3 bases: TGCAGTGCCAGGACAGGGGGAAACGGGGAGCTGTTTTTT.

This clonotype was counted at least ten times. This rearrangement joins TRBV2 to TRBJ2-1; D might be TRBD2 (5 bases). Germline assignment: CDR1 SNHLY and CDR2 FYNNEI. The CDR3 is 14 residues long. V was shortened by 6 bases and J by 0 bases, with 9 bases between the two germline ends. CDR3 loop: CASRRTDSYNEQFF. In DNA form, the CDR3 reads TGTGCCAGCAGGCGGACTGACTCCTACAATGAGCAGTTCTTC.

This clonotype occurred many times. CDR3: CASSPGQGAGYQPQHF. Here the CDR3 DNA reads TGTGCCAGCAGTCCCGGTCAGGGTGCGGGTTATCAGCCCCAGCATTTT. This chain links TRBV12-3 or TRBV12-4 with TRBJ1-5; perhaps TRBD1 as D (5 bases). Deletions cut 5 bases from V and 5 bases from J, with 19 bases between. The CDR3 runs 16 residues.

In its sample, this clonotype was seen many times. The V gene is TRBV3-1, the J gene TRBJ1-5; 7 bases line up with TRBD1. Trimming took 4 bases from V and 2 from J; bases not matched to a gene: 5. Germline V gene data show CDR1 as LGHDT and CDR2 as YNNKEL (reference sequence). The CDR3 runs to 15 residues. The chain's CDR3 is CASSPRGFGNQPQHF. CDR3 in DNA: TGTGCCAGCAGCCCCAGGGGGTTTGGCAATCAGCCCCAGCATTTT.

This clonotype was detected many times. V usage is TRBV7-9 and J usage is TRBJ1-5; D ambiguous. The V gene lost 4 bases and the J gene lost 4 bases, with 11 bases spanning the gap. Per germline, CDR1 SEHNR and CDR2 FQNEAQ (reference sequence). The CDR3 extends over 14 amino acids. CDR3 nucleotides: TGTGCCAGCAGCTCCTTTCGATTTAATCAGCCCCAGCATTTT. This sequence encodes CASSSFRFNQPQHF.

This clonotype was found many times. This chain joins TRBV7-3 and TRBJ2-3, with 7 bases fitting TRBD2. The CDR3 runs 14 residues. From germline, CDR1 is SGHTA and CDR2 FQGTGA. Trimming cost V 4 bases and J 6 bases; bases outside gene matches: 7. CDR3 DNA sequence: TGTGCCAGCAGCTCAGGACTAGTCGGCGATACGCAGTATTTT. This sequence encodes CASSSGLVGDTQYF.

This clonotype was seen a few times. V and J are TRBV20-1 and TRBJ2-4; D is perhaps TRBD1 (6 bases). The germline CDR1 and CDR2 sequences are DFQATT and SNEGSKA (reference sequence). The CDR3 contains 14 residues. Trimming removed 3 bases from V and 0 bases from J, with 9 bases in between. For the CDR3, the DNA is TGCAGTGCTAGGAGACAGGTAGCCAAAAACATTCAGTACTTC. It yields the protein CSARRQVAKNIQYF.

This clonotype was seen at least ten times. V gene TRBV10-3 combines with J gene TRBJ1-5; TRBD1 might be the D (6 bases). The germline V gene has CDR1 ENHRY and CDR2 SYGVKD. V lost 8 bases and J lost 5, with 10 bases in between. The CDR3 is made up of 12 amino acids. The CDR3 sequence is CAIGKGDQPQHF. CDR3 DNA sequence: TGTGCCATCGGCAAGGGGGATCAGCCCCAGCATTTT.